The entry below describes one T cell receptor (beta chain). Its cognate antigen is unknown. The data stem from a study of OX40 agonist ivuxolimab in advanced cancers. Regarding the study as a whole: Near-lowest levels of clonal expansion characterized partial responders at 0.1-3.0 mg/kg. Doses of 0.1 to 3.0 mg/kg were accompanied by clonal expansion of CD4+ and CD8+ blood T cells by week 6. CD8+ T cells were the subset that, on average, had more expanded clones than CD4+. Determination of antigen specificity was not performed for the expanded peripheral T cells.

Assay: immunoSEQ multiplex PCR; the TCRdb copy retains only in-frame clones and omits some. The sample holds roughly 59,000 clones, about 91% seen once. CDR3 length: 15 amino acids. V was clipped by 0 bases and J by 1 base; unmatched bases: 3. From germline, CDR1 is MGHRA and CDR2 YSYEKL. The source of this sequence is an adult with an advanced solid tumor such as melanoma, head and neck, liver or kidney cancer. The sequenced sample was CD4+ or CD8+ T cells sorted from blood, obtained in a trial of the OX40 agonist ivuxolimab. The chain joins TRBV4-1 to TRBJ2-7; 7 bases are a match to TRBD1. The CDR3, as DNA: TGCGCCAGCAGCCAAGAGGGGGACAGTTCCTACGAGCAGTACTTC. It specifies CASSQEGDSSYEQYF.